These T cell receptor beta chains were read from a single sample in a study of T-cell reconstitution after alpha-beta-depleted transplantation in children. TCRdb fed the PCR reads into MiXCR, producing one record per CDR3 protein. The sample has some 120,000 distinct CDR3 sequences, approximately 10% seen once. Source: PBMCs, taken before TCRalphabeta/CD19-depleted stem cell transplant. These receptors were collected from a boy between 2 and 10 years old with acute lymphoblastic leukemia, due to receive a stem cell transplant. Each CDR3 is given with its conserved first and last residue. A D gene is named only where the DNA matches it firmly. The size of a clone is reported for some rows only, either as once, few or many, or as a class for expanded clones.

few,TRBD1,TRBJ1-2,TRBV7-2,TGTGCCAGCAGCCCCAGGTGGGGGACAGGGTTTGGTGAACTTTTC,CASSPRWGTGFGELF
-,-,TRBJ2-1,TRBV6-1,TGTGCCAGCAAGACGGACCCGAAAGTGGATGAGCAGTTCTTC,CASKTDPKVDEQFF
few,-,TRBJ2-7,TRBV4-1,TGCGCCAGCAGCCAAGATGAGGGGACCCCCTACGAGCAGTACTTC,CASSQDEGTPYEQYF
many,TRBD2,TRBJ2-5,TRBV12-3/TRBV12-4,TGTGCCAGCAGTTTTCGCGGGAGCGGGGAGACCCAGTACTTC,CASSFRGSGETQYF
few,TRBD1,TRBJ2-7,TRBV5-5,TGTGCCAGCAGTGATTACCGGGACAGGGGCCACGAGCAGTACTTC,CASSDYRDRGHEQYF
-,-,TRBJ2-6,TRBV10-1,TGCGCCAGCCGAGACGAAGACCTTACCAGAGTGGTAGAACCTGGGGCCAACGTCCTGACTTTC,CASRDEDLTRVVEPGANVLTF
-,-,TRBJ1-2,TRBV20-1,TGCAGTGCTAGAGAAAGAGGGGGCTATGGCTACACCTTC,CSARERGGYGYTF
once,-,TRBJ2-3,TRBV20-1,TGCAGTGCTAGTGATCCATTTGGTGGCAGGGAATTTGGTGGGGCAGATACGCAGTATTTT,CSASDPFGGREFGGADTQYF
-,-,TRBJ2-7,TRBV20-1,TGCAGTGCTACGCGGGACGGCTCCTACGAGCAGTACTTC,CSATRDGSYEQYF
few,TRBD2,TRBJ2-1,TRBV24-1,TGTGCCACCAGTGAAGGAGGGACTAGCGGGAGGCACAATGAGCAGTTCTTC,CATSEGGTSGRHNEQFF
few,-,TRBJ2-7,TRBV12-3/TRBV12-4,TGTGCCAGCAGCCGTGGACCGGCCTACGAGCAGTACTTC,CASSRGPAYEQYF
few,-,TRBJ1-3,TRBV5-6,TGTGCCAGCAGCCTCCCTTTTGACACCATATATTTT,CASSLPFDTIYF
few,-,TRBJ1-5,TRBV3-1,TGTGCCAGCAGCCAAGATTTTAGTCAGCCCCAGCATTTT,CASSQDFSQPQHF
few,-,TRBJ2-3,TRBV19,TGTGCCAGTAGTATCGGGGCGGTCGGGACAGATACGCAGTATTTT,CASSIGAVGTDTQYF
few,TRBD1,TRBJ2-7,TRBV7-6,TGTGCCAGCAGCCTCCACGACAGGGACAAGGACGAGCAGTACTTC,CASSLHDRDKDEQYF
-,-,TRBJ2-3,TRBV20-1,TGCAGTGCTAGAGAGGTGGCGAGTACGCAGTATTTT,CSAREVASTQYF
-,TRBD2,TRBJ2-4,TRBV20-1,TGCAGTGCTAGGGGCATCCCGGGACTAGCGATGAACATTCAGTACTTC,CSARGIPGLAMNIQYF
few,-,TRBJ2-5,TRBV20-1,TGCAGTGCTAGGCCCGCCCAGTCCCGGGAGACCCAGTACTTC,CSARPAQSRETQYF
-,-,TRBJ2-3,TRBV29-1,TGCAGCGTTGAGGCTTCCTGGATCTCCACAGATACGCAGTATTTT,CSVEASWISTDTQYF
many,TRBD2,TRBJ2-3,TRBV11-2,TGTGCCAGCAGCACAAAAGGGACTAGCGATGGCACAGATACGCAGTATTTT,CASSTKGTSDGTDTQYF
-,-,TRBJ2-3,TRBV7-9,TGTGCCAGCACCCCTCGTATCCAGGGGACAGATACGCAGTATTTT,CASTPRIQGTDTQYF
-,TRBD2,TRBJ2-7,TRBV10-3,TGTGCCATCAGGGATACTAGCGGAAGCTCCTACGAGCAGTACTTC,CAIRDTSGSSYEQYF
-,TRBD1,TRBJ1-6,TRBV12-3/TRBV12-4,TGTGCCAGCAGTTTGGGCCTTCGCCAGGGGGGTTCACCCCTCCACTTT,CASSLGLRQGGSPLHF
-,TRBD2,TRBJ2-5,TRBV2,TGTGCCAGCAGTGGGAGCGGGAGGCCTTCGGAGACCCAGTACTTC,CASSGSGRPSETQYF
many,-,TRBJ1-5,TRBV6-5,TGTGCCAGCAGGCAGGGCAATCAGCCCCAGCATTTT,CASRQGNQPQHF
many,TRBD2,TRBJ2-1,TRBV12-3/TRBV12-4,TGTGCCAGCAGTTTAGCGGAATTAGCGGGAGCACGGGAGCAGTTCTTC,CASSLAELAGAREQFF